This T cell receptor beta chain was captured by sequencing in a study of blood T cell repertoires in COVID-19. Per germline, CDR1 SGHRS and CDR2 YFSETQ. CDR3 length equals 14 residues. J was trimmed by 1 base and V by 3 bases; bases with no gene match: 2. Generated by immunoSEQ multiplex PCR, the TCRdb table keeps only in-frame clones and is missing some. The table has tens of thousands of clones, more than 80% seen once. The chain links TRBV5-1 to TRBJ1-1; 8 nucleotides line up with TRBD1. Sequences were obtained from peripheral blood. The TCR comes from an elderly woman with acute or convalescent COVID-19. The CDR3 nucleotides read TGCGCCAGCAGCTCGGGACAGGAGAACACTGAAGCTTTCTTT. It codes for CASSSGQENTEAFF.